This note documents a single T cell receptor beta chain sequence. This sample is drawn from a study of blood T cell repertoires in COVID-19. Overall study: Samples representing acute and convalescent COVID-19 were sourced from the United States, Italy and Spain.

CDR3 length: 14 amino acids. V shed 7 bases, J shed 4 bases, and the junction held 8 bases outside the gene matches. Germline CDR1 is SNHLY and CDR2 is FYNNEI. In the study's own analysis: Amplification of reference gene primers provided the estimated nucleated cell counts. Here immunoSEQ multiplex PCR was the method, and the copy in TCRdb shows in-frame clones only, minus some. For V, J and clone size, that table is used; D and trimming come from the DNA. The profile shows more than 80,000 clones, less than 75% of them singletons. What was sequenced was peripheral blood. V gene TRBV2 combines with J gene TRBJ1-2; 8 nucleotides agree with TRBD1. This receptor was obtained from a woman aged 55-70 years in a cohort sampled during active or convalescent COVID-19. The CDR3, as DNA: TGTGCCAGCACGGACAGGGACTTGCTCTATGGCTACACCTTC. It specifies CASTDRDLLYGYTF. The full variable domain, in which reference TRBV2 and TRBJ1-2 provide the parts outside the CDR3, is EPEVTQTPSHQVTQMGQEVILRCVPISNHLYFYWYRQILGQKVEFLVSFYNNEISEKSEIFDDQFSVERPDGSNFTLKIRSTKLEDSAMYFCASTDRDLLYGYTFGSGTRLTVV.